This T cell receptor (beta chain) emerged from a study of cytomegalovirus exposure and HLA in healthy donors. General observations from the study: It was likely that a cluster of highly shared sequence variants was a sequencing artifact. Differences between HLA loci emerged in a later analysis of TCR association rates, with DRB1 most and HLA-C fewest.

Including both end residues, the CDR3 is 15 amino acids long. Germline loops: CDR1 SEHNR, CDR2 FQNEAQ (reference sequence). As for this clone: Its antigen is undetermined. The final CDR3 position lacks the conserved phenylalanine or tryptophan, pointing to a likely read error. The DNA is omitted, as the CDR3 cannot be located on it reliably, and the CDR3 follows TCRdb's listing.

The PCR had 60 Vbeta and 13 Jbeta primers. The repertoire was sequenced with immunoSEQ multiplex PCR; TCRdb's copy has only in-frame clones and lacks some. Found here are about 170,000 clones; the top ten clones hold 0.65% to 0.9%. Donors counted as nominally healthy when sampled, yet unrecorded immune exposures were likely. This clonotype was sampled from a woman under 30 in good health and CMV-seropositive. The gene calls are TRBV7-9 and TRBJ1-2. Sequences were obtained from PBMCs. The CDR3 loop reads CASSFSGESRGLSSI.